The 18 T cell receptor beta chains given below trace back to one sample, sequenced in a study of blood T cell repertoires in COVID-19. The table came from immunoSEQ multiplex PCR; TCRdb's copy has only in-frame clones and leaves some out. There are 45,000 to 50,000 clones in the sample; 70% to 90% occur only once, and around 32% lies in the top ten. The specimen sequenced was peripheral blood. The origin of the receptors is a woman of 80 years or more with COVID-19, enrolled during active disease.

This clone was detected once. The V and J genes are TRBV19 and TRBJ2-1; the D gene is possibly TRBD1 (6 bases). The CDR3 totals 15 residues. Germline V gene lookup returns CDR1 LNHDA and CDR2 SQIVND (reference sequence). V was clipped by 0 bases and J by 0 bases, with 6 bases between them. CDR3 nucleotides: TGTGCCAGTAGTATAGACAGGGGCTCCTACAATGAGCAGTTCTTC. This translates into CASSIDRGSYNEQFF.

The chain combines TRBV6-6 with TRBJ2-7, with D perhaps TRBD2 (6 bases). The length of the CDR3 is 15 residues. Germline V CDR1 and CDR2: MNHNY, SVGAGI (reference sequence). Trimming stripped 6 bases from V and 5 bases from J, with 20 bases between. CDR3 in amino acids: CASSRRGPAGDEQYF. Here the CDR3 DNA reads TGTGCCAGCAGCCGGAGGGGCCCGGCCGGTGACGAGCAGTACTTC.

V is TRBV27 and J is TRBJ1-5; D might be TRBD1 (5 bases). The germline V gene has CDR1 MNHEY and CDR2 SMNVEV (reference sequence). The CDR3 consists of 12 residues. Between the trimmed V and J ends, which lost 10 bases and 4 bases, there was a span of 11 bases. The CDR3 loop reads CATLRGNQPQHF. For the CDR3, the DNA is TGTGCCACCCTCCGGGGGAATCAGCCCCAGCATTTT.

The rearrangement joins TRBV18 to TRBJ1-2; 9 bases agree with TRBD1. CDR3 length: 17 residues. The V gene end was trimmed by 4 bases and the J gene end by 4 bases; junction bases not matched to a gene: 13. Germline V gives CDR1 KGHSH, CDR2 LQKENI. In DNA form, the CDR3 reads TGTGCCAGCTCACTTACCGGGACAGGGAACGTCGGCTATGGCTACACCTTC. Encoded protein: CASSLTGTGNVGYGYTF.

In nucleotides, the CDR3 is TGTGCCAGCAGCGTAGGGGCTAGCGTCGCGGATACGCAGTATTTT. Residues: CASSVGASVADTQYF. The V gene is TRBV9, the J gene TRBJ2-3, with a possible D match to TRBD2 (6 bases). Germline-derived CDR1 and CDR2 are SGDLS and YYNGEE. Trimming pared 0 bases from V and 6 bases from J, leaving 14 bases between. The CDR3 sequence is 15 residues long.

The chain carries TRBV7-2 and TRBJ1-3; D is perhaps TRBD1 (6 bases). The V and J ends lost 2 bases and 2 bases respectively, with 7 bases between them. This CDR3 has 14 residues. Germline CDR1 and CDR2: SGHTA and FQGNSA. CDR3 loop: CASSLSGAGNTIYF. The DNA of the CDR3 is TGTGCCAGCAGCTTATCAGGGGCTGGAAACACCATATATTTT.

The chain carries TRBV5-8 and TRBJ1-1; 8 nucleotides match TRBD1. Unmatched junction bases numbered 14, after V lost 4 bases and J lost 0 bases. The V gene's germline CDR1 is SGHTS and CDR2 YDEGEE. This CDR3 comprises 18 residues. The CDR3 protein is CASSAPGTGPIMNTEAFF. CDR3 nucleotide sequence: TGTGCCAGCAGCGCACCCGGGACAGGACCTATTATGAACACTGAAGCTTTCTTT.

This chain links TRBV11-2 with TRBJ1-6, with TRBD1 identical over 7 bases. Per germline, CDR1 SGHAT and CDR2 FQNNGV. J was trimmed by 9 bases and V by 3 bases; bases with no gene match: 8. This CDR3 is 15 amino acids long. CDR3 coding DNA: TGTGCCAGCAGCTTCAGGGGGAATGGGGTTTCACCCCTCCACTTT. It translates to CASSFRGNGVSPLHF. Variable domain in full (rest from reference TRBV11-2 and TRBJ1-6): EAGVAQSPRYKIIEKRQSVAFWCNPISGHATLYWYQQILGQGPKLLIQFQNNGVVDDSQLPKDRFSAERLKGVDSTLKIQPAKLEDSAVYLCASSFRGNGVSPLHFGNGTRLTVT.

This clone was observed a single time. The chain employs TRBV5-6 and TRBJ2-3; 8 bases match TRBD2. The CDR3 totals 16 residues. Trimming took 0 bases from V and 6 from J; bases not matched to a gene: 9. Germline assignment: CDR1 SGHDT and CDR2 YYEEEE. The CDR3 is CASSLVAGGRGDTQYF. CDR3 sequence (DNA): TGTGCCAGCAGCTTGGTGGCGGGGGGAAGGGGGGATACGCAGTATTTT.

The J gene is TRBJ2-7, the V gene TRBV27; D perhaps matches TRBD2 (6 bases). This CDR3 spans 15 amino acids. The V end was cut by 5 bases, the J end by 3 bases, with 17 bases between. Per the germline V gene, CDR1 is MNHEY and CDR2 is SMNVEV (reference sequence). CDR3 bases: TGTGCCAGCAGTCCCGATCGGGGGAGGAACTACGAGCAGTACTTC. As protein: CASSPDRGRNYEQYF.

The CDR3 DNA reads as TGTGCCATCAGTGAGTCGCCCGGGGTTGACACTGAAGCTTTCTTT. Residues: CAISESPGVDTEAFF. This rearrangement joins TRBV10-3 to TRBJ1-1; D is uncertain. The CDR3 covers 15 residues. V was pared by 0 bases and J by 3 bases, with 11 bases between. The germline V gene encodes CDR1 ENHRY and CDR2 SYGVKD.

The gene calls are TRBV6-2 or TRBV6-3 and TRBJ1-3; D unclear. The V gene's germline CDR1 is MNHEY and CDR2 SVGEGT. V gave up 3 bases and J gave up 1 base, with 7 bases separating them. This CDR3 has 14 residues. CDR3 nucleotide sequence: TGTGCCAGCAGTTATCGGGGATCTGGAAACACCATATATTTT. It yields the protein CASSYRGSGNTIYF.

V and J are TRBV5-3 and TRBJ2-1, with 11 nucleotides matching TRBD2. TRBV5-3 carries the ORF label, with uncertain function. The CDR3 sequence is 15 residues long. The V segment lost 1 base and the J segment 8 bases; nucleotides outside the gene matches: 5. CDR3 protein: CARSLTSGSSYEQFF. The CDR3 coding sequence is TGTGCCAGAAGCTTGACTAGCGGGAGTTCTTATGAGCAGTTCTTC.

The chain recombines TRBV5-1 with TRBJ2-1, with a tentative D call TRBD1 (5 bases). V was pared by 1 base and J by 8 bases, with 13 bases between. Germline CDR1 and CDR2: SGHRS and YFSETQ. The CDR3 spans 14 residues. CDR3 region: CASSLTPGLDEQFF. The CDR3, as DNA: TGCGCCAGCAGCTTGACGCCAGGGTTGGATGAGCAGTTCTTC. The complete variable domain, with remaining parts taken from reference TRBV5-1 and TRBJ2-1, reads KAGVTQTPRYLIKTRGQQVTLSCSPISGHRSVSWYQQTPGQGLQFLFEYFSETQRNKGNFPGRFSGRQFSNSRSEMNVSTLELGDSALYLCASSLTPGLDEQFFGPGTRLTVL.

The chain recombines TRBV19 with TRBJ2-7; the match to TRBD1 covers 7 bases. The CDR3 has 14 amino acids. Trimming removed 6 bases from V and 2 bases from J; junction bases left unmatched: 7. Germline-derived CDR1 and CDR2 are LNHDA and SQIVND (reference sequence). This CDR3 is CASRQGQNTYEQYF. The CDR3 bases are TGTGCCAGTAGACAGGGACAGAACACCTACGAGCAGTACTTC.

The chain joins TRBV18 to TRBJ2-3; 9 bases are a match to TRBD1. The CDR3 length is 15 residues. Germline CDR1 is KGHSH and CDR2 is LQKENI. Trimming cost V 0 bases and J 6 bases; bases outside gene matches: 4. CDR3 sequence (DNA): TGTGCCAGCTCACCACCGGGACAGGGATCGGATACGCAGTATTTT. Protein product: CASSPPGQGSDTQYF.

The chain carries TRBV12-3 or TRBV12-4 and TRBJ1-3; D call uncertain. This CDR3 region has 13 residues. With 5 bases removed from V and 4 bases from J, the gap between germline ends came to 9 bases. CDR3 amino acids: CASSPFGGNTIYF. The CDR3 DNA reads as TGTGCCAGCAGTCCTTTCGGGGGAAACACCATATATTTT.

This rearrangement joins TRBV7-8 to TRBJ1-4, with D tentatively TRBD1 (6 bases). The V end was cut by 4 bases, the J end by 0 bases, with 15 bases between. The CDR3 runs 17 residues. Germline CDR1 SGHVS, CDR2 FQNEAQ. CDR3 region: CASSSGQTAATNEKLFF. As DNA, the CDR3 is TGTGCCAGCAGCTCAGGACAGACGGCGGCAACTAATGAAAAACTGTTTTTT.